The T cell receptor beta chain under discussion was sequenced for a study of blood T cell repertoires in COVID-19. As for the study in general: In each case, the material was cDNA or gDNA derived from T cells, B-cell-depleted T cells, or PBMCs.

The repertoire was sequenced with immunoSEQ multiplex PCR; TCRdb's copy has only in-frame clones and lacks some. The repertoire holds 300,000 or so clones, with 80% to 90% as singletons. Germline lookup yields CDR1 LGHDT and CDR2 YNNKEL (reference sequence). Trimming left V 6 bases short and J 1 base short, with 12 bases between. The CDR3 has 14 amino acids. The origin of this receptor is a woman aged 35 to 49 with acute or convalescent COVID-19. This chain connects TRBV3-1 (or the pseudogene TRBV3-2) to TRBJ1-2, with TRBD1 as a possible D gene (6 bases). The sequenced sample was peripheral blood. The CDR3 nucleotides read TGTGCCAGCAGTTACCAGGGGTTTAACTATGGCTACACCTTC. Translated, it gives CASSYQGFNYGYTF.